This T cell receptor (beta chain) comes out of a study of cytomegalovirus exposure and HLA in healthy donors. Study overall: Prior work identified 120 million or so unique TCR beta sequences in 190 million or so T cells. The study placed about 81% of its 398 genotyped donors in the Caucasian-associated ancestry cluster. Regarding the study as a whole: Most TCR sequences showed up rarely, but some public TCRs showed up in many donors. Within the data, a cluster of highly shared sequence variants was likely a sequencing artifact.

Primers for the PCR totalled 60 Vbeta and 13 Jbeta. Libraries were prepared by immunoSEQ multiplex PCR; TCRdb keeps only in-frame clonotypes and omits some of them. The sample includes 250,000 to 350,000 clones, 86% of them seen just once. CDR1 and CDR2 from the germline V gene are MNHNY and SVGAGI (reference sequence). Trimming cost V 5 bases and J 3 bases, with 7 bases left between them. The CDR3 is made up of 12 amino acids. As to this clone: Antigen unknown.

Sequencing was performed on PBMCs. This clonotype was sampled from a man aged 40-49 years in good health and CMV-seropositive. This chain uses TRBV6-6 with TRBJ1-1; D is uncertain. CDR3 in amino acids: CASSRGYTEAFF. In nucleotides, the CDR3 is TGTGCCAGCAGTCGGGGTTACACTGAAGCTTTCTTT.